Shown below are 19 T cell receptor beta chains from a single sample sequenced in a study of siplizumab effects on memory and regulatory T cells. Assay used: immunoSEQ multiplex PCR; TCRdb lists only in-frame clones, some missing. The repertoire has 60,000 to 70,000 clones, 80% to 90% of them found once; the top ten carry under 2%. The sample taken for sequencing was Tregs sorted from blood. Source of these receptors: a human donor in good health.

The chain recombines TRBV28 with TRBJ2-1; no firm D call. Germline loops: CDR1 MDHEN, CDR2 SYDVKM. V was shortened by 6 bases and J by 0 bases, with 18 bases between the two germline ends. This CDR3 region has 17 residues. The CDR3 DNA sequence: TGTGCCAGCAGCCTGCTTAGGAGAGCGAGCTCCTACAATGAGCAGTTCTTC. It is translated as CASSLLRRASSYNEQFF.

This sequence joins TRBV19 and TRBJ2-1; D remains ambiguous. This CDR3 has 13 residues. Germline V gives CDR1 LNHDA, CDR2 SQIVND (reference sequence). The V and J ends lost 5 bases and 6 bases respectively, with 11 bases between them. CDR3: CASSWPGSNEQFF. The CDR3 coding sequence is TGTGCCAGTAGTTGGCCAGGCTCCAATGAGCAGTTCTTC.

This chain uses TRBV25-1 with TRBJ1-1, with TRBD1 matching 11 bases. The V segment lost 3 bases and the J segment 4 bases; nucleotides outside the gene matches: 4. The V gene's germline CDR1 is MGHDK and CDR2 SYGVNS. The CDR3 consists of 15 residues. The CDR3 loop reads CASSDRTGGFTEAFF. The CDR3 bases are TGTGCCAGCAGTGACCGGACAGGGGGCTTCACTGAAGCTTTCTTT.

This chain joins TRBV5-1 and TRBJ2-1; TRBD2 aligns across 11 bases. The CDR3 has 15 residues. The V and J ends lost 4 bases and 8 bases, in that order; junction bases with no gene match: 8. Per the germline V gene, CDR1 is SGHRS and CDR2 is YFSETQ. CDR3 nucleotide sequence: TGCGCCAGCAGCGTAACTAGCGGGAGTAACCATGAGCAGTTCTTC. Its protein is CASSVTSGSNHEQFF.

The chain couples TRBV9 to TRBJ2-2, with 15 bases matching TRBD2. This CDR3 spans 19 amino acids. Germline values: CDR1 SGDLS, CDR2 YYNGEE. The V gene end was trimmed by 4 bases and the J gene end by 3 bases; junction bases not matched to a gene: 10. Here the CDR3 reads CASSLRTSGRAIDTGELFF. The CDR3 DNA reads TGTGCCAGCAGCCTGCGGACTAGCGGGAGGGCCATAGACACCGGGGAGCTGTTTTTT.

CDR3 sequence (DNA): TGTGCCAGCAGCTTATTTGGGACAGGGGGCTACGAGCAGTACTTC. Translated, it gives CASSLFGTGGYEQYF. The genes are TRBV7-2 and TRBJ2-7; 11 nucleotides match TRBD1. The V gene end was trimmed by 2 bases and the J gene end by 3 bases; junction bases not matched to a gene: 3. The germline gives CDR1 SGHTA, CDR2 FQGNSA. The CDR3 has 15 residues. Full variable domain (outside the CDR3, taken from reference TRBV7-2 and TRBJ2-7): GAGVSQSPSNKVTEKGKDVELRCDPISGHTALYWYRQSLGQGLEFLIYFQGNSAPDKSGLPSDRFSAERTGGSVSTLTIQRTQQEDSAVYLCASSLFGTGGYEQYFGPGTRLTVT.

This chain joins TRBV7-3 and TRBJ2-2; TRBD1 aligns across 8 bases. Germline V gene data show CDR1 as SGHTA and CDR2 as FQGTGA. Germline trimming cut 5 bases from V and 6 bases from J; bases unmatched to any gene: 5. This CDR3 is built from 14 residues. The CDR3 coding sequence is TGTGCCAGCAGCCGGACAGGGCCGGCCGGGGAGCTGTTTTTT. Its protein product is CASSRTGPAGELFF. Together with reference TRBV7-3 and TRBJ2-2, the CDR3 gives the full variable domain: GAGVSQTPSNKVTEKGKYVELRCDPISGHTALYWYRQSLGQGPEFLIYFQGTGAADDSGLPNDRFFAVRPEGSVSTLKIQRTERGDSAVYLCASSRTGPAGELFFGEGSRLTVL.

This rearrangement joins TRBV28 to TRBJ1-4; TRBD1 matches 7 bases. The CDR3 is 15 amino acids. Per germline, CDR1 MDHEN and CDR2 SYDVKM. The junction had 12 bases not matched to a gene; V was cut back by 6 bases and J by 8 bases. The CDR3 loop reads CASSSDRVLGEKLFF. In nucleotides, the CDR3 is TGTGCCAGCAGCTCAGACAGGGTTTTAGGCGAAAAACTGTTTTTT.

The chain recombines TRBV4-2 with TRBJ1-4; D unclear. Germline V gene sequence: CDR1 LGHNA, CDR2 YNFKEQ. The CDR3 runs to 15 residues. V lost 2 bases and J 0 bases, leaving 7 bases between the germline ends. CDR3 sequence reads: CASSQSQSTNEKLFF. Here the CDR3 DNA reads TGTGCCAGCAGCCAAAGCCAGTCAACTAATGAAAAACTGTTTTTT.

This clone turned up a few times. The gene calls are TRBV5-1 and TRBJ2-1, with D hard to call. The CDR3 extends over 15 amino acids. V lost 0 bases and J lost 2, with 9 bases in between. The germline V gene has CDR1 SGHRS and CDR2 YFSETQ. The CDR3 DNA follows: TGCGCCAGCAGCTTGGATGGCGGAACCTACAATGAGCAGTTCTTC. Its translation is CASSLDGGTYNEQFF.

The J gene is TRBJ2-5, the V gene TRBV29-1, with D uncertain. This CDR3 contains 10 residues. The V end lost 7 bases, the J end lost 5 bases, and 8 bases lay between the germline ends. Germline assignment: CDR1 SQVTM and CDR2 ANQGSEA. CDR3 sequence (DNA): TGCAGCGCCGCTGGGGAGACCCAGTACTTC. Its protein is CSAAGETQYF.

The chain is built from TRBV10-3 and TRBJ2-3; no reliable D call. CDR3 length: 13 amino acids. Looked up from germline, CDR1 is ENHRY and CDR2 is SYGVKD. The germline V and J ends were trimmed by 1 base and 1 base, with 3 bases remaining between them. CDR3 loop: CAISEFRTDTQYF. As DNA, the CDR3 is TGTGCCATCAGTGAGTTTCGCACAGATACGCAGTATTTT.

The chain carries TRBV5-1 and TRBJ2-2; tentatively, D is TRBD1 (5 bases). The CDR3 contains 13 residues. V dropped 3 bases and J dropped 6 bases, with 9 bases sitting between them. CDR1 SGHRS and CDR2 YFSETQ come from the germline V gene. The CDR3 reads CASSSDISGELFF. CDR3 coding DNA: TGCGCCAGCAGCTCGGACATCTCCGGGGAGCTGTTTTTT.

This chain uses TRBV5-3 with TRBJ2-5; perhaps D is TRBD1 or TRBD2 (5 bases each). TRBV5-3 is recorded as an ORF, its role being uncertain. V lost 4 bases and J lost 1, with 17 bases in between. The CDR3 contains 16 residues. The CDR3 DNA follows: TGTGCCAGAAGCCCGGAACCCGGGACGTGCCAAGAGACCCAGTACTTC. Protein product: CARSPEPGTCQETQYF.

This chain joins TRBV7-9 and TRBJ2-3, with 12 nucleotides matching TRBD2. The germline gives CDR1 SEHNR, CDR2 FQNEAQ (reference sequence). The length of the CDR3 is 18 residues. With V trimmed by 6 bases and J by 4 bases, 14 bases remained unmatched. The CDR3 spells CASRSRGGLAGIADTQYF. CDR3 bases: TGTGCCAGCAGATCTAGGGGAGGACTAGCGGGAATCGCAGATACGCAGTATTTT.

The chain uses TRBV5-1 and TRBJ2-3, with D perhaps TRBD2 (6 bases). CDR1 and CDR2 from the germline V gene are SGHRS and YFSETQ. The CDR3 totals 16 residues. Trimming took off 6 bases at V and 5 bases at J, with 22 bases between the two ends. CDR3 DNA: TGCGCCAGCACCCCGCTCGGGACTCCCGTTGTAGATACGCAGTATTTT. Amino acid sequence: CASTPLGTPVVDTQYF.

This clone was found a few times. V and J are TRBV7-2 and TRBJ2-7; D is possibly TRBD2 (5 bases). V shed 5 bases and J shed 4 bases, with 15 bases lying between them. The CDR3 has 14 residues. Looked up from germline, CDR1 is SGHTA and CDR2 is FQGNSA. Written as DNA, the CDR3 is TGTGCCAGCAGCCTAAAGTCCGGCGGGTACGAGCAGTACTTC. Protein sequence: CASSLKSGGYEQYF.

This chain connects TRBV28 to TRBJ2-1; 9 nucleotides match TRBD1. The CDR3 is 15 residues long. Germline V gene sequence: CDR1 MDHEN, CDR2 SYDVKM. Unmatched junction bases numbered 8, after V lost 6 bases and J lost 5 bases. CDR3: CASSSPGQGHNEQFF. The CDR3 DNA sequence: TGTGCCAGCAGCAGTCCGGGACAGGGTCACAATGAGCAGTTCTTC.

The chain carries TRBV7-2 and TRBJ2-1; 10 nucleotides line up with TRBD2. Looked up from germline, CDR1 is SGHTA and CDR2 is FQGNSA. V shed 1 base and J 10 bases; nucleotides not matched to a gene: 10. The CDR3 consists of 16 residues. CDR3 sequence reads: CASSLEKLWTSGEQFF. CDR3 in DNA: TGTGCCAGCAGCTTAGAAAAGTTATGGACTAGCGGCGAGCAGTTCTTC.